The 12 T cell receptor beta chains reported below all come from one sample, sequenced in a study. TCRdb analysed the RT-PCR reads with MiXCR anew, one entry per CDR3 protein. The data hold hundreds of thousands of distinct CDR3 sequences, with approximately 15% observed a single time. The sequenced sample consisted of memory CD4+ T cells from blood. The origin of the receptors is a female donor in good health, serving as a healthy control.

This clonotype was detected a few times. The rearrangement uses TRBV5-1 and TRBJ2-7; D possibly matches TRBD1 or TRBD2 (5 bases each). Germline CDR1 is SGHRS and CDR2 is YFSETQ. V was pared by 3 bases and J by 2 bases, with 9 bases between. The CDR3 has 13 residues. CDR3 region: CASSWDQPYEQYF. The CDR3 DNA sequence: TGCGCCAGCAGCTGGGACCAACCCTACGAGCAGTACTTC.

This clonotype was recorded a few times. The chain links TRBV15 to TRBJ2-4; possibly TRBD2 for D (7 bases). From germline, CDR1 is LNHNV and CDR2 YYDKDF (reference sequence). Trimming stripped 0 bases from V and 7 bases from J, with 16 bases between. The CDR3 sequence is 16 residues long. The CDR3 reads CATSRDGGGARNIQYF. For the CDR3, the DNA is TGTGCCACCAGCAGAGATGGAGGGGGGGCGAGGAACATTCAGTACTTC. The full variable domain, its missing parts supplied by reference TRBV15 and TRBJ2-4, is DAMVIQNPRYQVTQFGKPVTLSCSQTLNHNVMYWYQQKSSQAPKLLFHYYDKDFNNEADTPDNFQSRRPNTSFCFLDIRSPGLGDTAMYLCATSRDGGGARNIQYFGAGTRLSVL.

This chain joins TRBV9 and TRBJ1-3, with 7 bases matching TRBD1. J lost 4 bases, V lost 3 bases, and 7 bases had no gene match. CDR1 and CDR2 from the germline V gene are SGDLS and YYNGEE. CDR3 length: 15 residues. The DNA of the CDR3 is TGTGCCAGCAGCGGGAGGAGACAGGGAGGAAACACCATATATTTT. Encoded protein: CASSGRRQGGNTIYF.

In this sample, this clonotype turned up a few times. The rearrangement uses TRBV7-8 and TRBJ1-4; D is unclear. CDR1 is SGHVS, CDR2 FQNEAQ, per germline. The CDR3 is 14 residues long. V shed 1 base and J shed 7 bases, with 10 bases lying between them. The CDR3 reads CASSLEVVVEKLFF. Here the CDR3 DNA reads TGTGCCAGCAGCTTAGAAGTAGTCGTTGAAAAACTGTTTTTT.

This clonotype was detected ten times or more. J is TRBJ2-7 and V is TRBV29-1; 9 bases agree with TRBD2. CDR1 and CDR2 (germline): SQVTM, ANQGSEA. V shed 7 bases, J shed 4 bases, and the junction held 8 bases outside the gene matches. The CDR3 runs to 13 residues. The CDR3 coding sequence is TGCAGCGGACAGGGAGCGGGAGGTTACGAGCAGTACTTC. Translated, it gives CSGQGAGGYEQYF.

This clonotype was observed a few times. The chain has TRBV5-5 and TRBJ2-7; D unclear. The V and J ends lost 2 bases and 6 bases respectively, with 15 bases between them. Germline V gives CDR1 SGHKS, CDR2 YYEKEE (reference sequence). The CDR3 covers 14 residues. The CDR3 here is CASSLRVLLVEQYF. The CDR3 DNA follows: TGTGCCAGCAGCTTAAGGGTCCTACTGGTCGAGCAGTACTTC.

The CDR3 loop reads CASRPGLAKETQYF. The CDR3 nucleotides read TGTGCCAGCAGACCAGGTCTGGCGAAAGAGACCCAGTACTTC. This sequence joins TRBV12-3 or TRBV12-4 and TRBJ2-5; no clear D. V lost 6 bases and J 3 bases, leaving 14 bases between the germline ends. This CDR3 comprises 14 residues.

This rearrangement joins TRBV7-2 to TRBJ2-7, with TRBD2 matching over 8 bases. Trimming removed 3 bases from V and 2 bases from J; junction bases left unmatched: 6. Germline CDR1 is SGHTA and CDR2 is FQGNSA. The CDR3 has 15 residues. The CDR3 bases are TGTGCCAGCAGCTTCCAAGCGGGAGCACCCTACGAGCAGTACTTC. Amino acids: CASSFQAGAPYEQYF.

In this sample, this clonotype turned up a few times. The V and J genes are TRBV3-1 and TRBJ1-1; 9 bases line up with TRBD1. V lost 0 bases to trimming and J lost 1 base; unmatched junction nucleotides: 3. From germline, CDR1 is LGHDT and CDR2 YNNKEL (reference sequence). The CDR3 is 16 amino acids. In DNA, the CDR3 is TGTGCCAGCAGCCAAGAACTGGGACAGGGGAACACTGAAGCTTTCTTT. Its translation is CASSQELGQGNTEAFF.

This clonotype was seen many times. The rearrangement joins TRBV29-1 to TRBJ2-5, with D possibly TRBD2 on 7 matching bases. CDR3 length equals 14 residues. The V gene lost 3 bases and the J gene lost 3 bases, with 14 bases spanning the gap. Germline V gene sequence: CDR1 SQVTM, CDR2 ANQGSEA. In nucleotides, the CDR3 is TGCAGCGTTGACCCCCCGGGGGGCGAAGAGACCCAGTACTTC. It encodes CSVDPPGGEETQYF.

This clonotype was seen only a few times. The chain joins TRBV7-9 to TRBJ1-5; 9 bases agree with TRBD1. Germline loops: CDR1 SEHNR, CDR2 FQNEAQ (reference sequence). The CDR3 is 15 residues long. With 5 bases clipped from V and 5 bases from J, the junction kept 7 bases outside the gene matches. CDR3 protein: CASSPLTGGDQPQHF. In nucleotides, the CDR3 is TGTGCCAGCAGCCCACTAACAGGGGGCGATCAGCCCCAGCATTTT.

V and J are TRBV4-3 and TRBJ2-3, with 11 bases aligning to TRBD2. The CDR3 covers 15 residues. Germline CDR1 is LGHNA and CDR2 is YSLEER. J was trimmed by 11 bases and V by 2 bases; bases with no gene match: 9. The CDR3, as DNA: TGCGCCAGCAGCCAATGGAGACTAGCGGGAAATGAGCAGTATTTT. Its translation is CASSQWRLAGNEQYF.